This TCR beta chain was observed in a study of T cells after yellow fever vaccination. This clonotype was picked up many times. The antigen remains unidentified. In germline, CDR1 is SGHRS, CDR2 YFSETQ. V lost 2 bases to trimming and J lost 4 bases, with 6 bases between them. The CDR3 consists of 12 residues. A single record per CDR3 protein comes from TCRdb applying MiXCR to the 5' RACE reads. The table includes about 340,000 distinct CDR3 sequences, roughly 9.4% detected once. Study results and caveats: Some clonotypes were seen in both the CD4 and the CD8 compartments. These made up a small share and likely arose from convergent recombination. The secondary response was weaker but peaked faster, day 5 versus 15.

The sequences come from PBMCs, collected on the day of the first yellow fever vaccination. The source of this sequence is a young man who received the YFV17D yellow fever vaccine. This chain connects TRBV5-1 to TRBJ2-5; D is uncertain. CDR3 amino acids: CASSFSPETQYF. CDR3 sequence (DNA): TGCGCCAGCAGCTTCTCCCCAGAGACCCAGTACTTC.